This entry lists 5 T cell receptor beta chains sequenced from one sample in a study of cytomegalovirus exposure and HLA in healthy donors. The assay was immunoSEQ multiplex PCR, and TCRdb's table has in-frame clones only and misses some. This sample has about 160,000 clones, with 86% found just once. Sequenced input: PBMCs. The receptor set was obtained from a woman in her twenties or thirties in good health and CMV-seronegative.

This sequence joins TRBV15 and TRBJ2-7; D is perhaps TRBD2 (5 bases). V gave up 5 bases and J gave up 3 bases, with 14 bases separating them. The length of the CDR3 is 14 residues. Germline-derived CDR1 and CDR2 are LNHNV and YYDKDF (reference sequence). CDR3 sequence: CATSPRGKGYEQYF. The DNA of the CDR3 is TGTGCCACCAGCCCTCGGGGAAAGGGCTACGAGCAGTACTTC.

The rearrangement links TRBV20-1 to TRBJ2-1, with D hard to call. This CDR3 spans 11 amino acids. V dropped 7 bases and J dropped 1 base, with 5 bases sitting between them. CDR1 is DFQATT and CDR2 is SNEGSKA in the germline V gene (reference sequence). CDR3 in DNA: TGCAGTGGCGGATCCTACAATGAGCAGTTCTTC. This gives the protein CSGGSYNEQFF.

J is TRBJ1-2 and V is TRBV19, with 10 bases lining up with TRBD1. Germline trimming cut 4 bases from V and 4 bases from J; bases unmatched to any gene: 9. The CDR3 has 16 residues. Germline V gene data show CDR1 as LNHDA and CDR2 as SQIVND (reference sequence). As DNA, the CDR3 is TGTGCCAGTAGTACAAAACGACAGGGGGCCGGCTATGGCTACACCTTC. It yields the protein CASSTKRQGAGYGYTF.

V gene TRBV7-7 combines with J gene TRBJ2-1, with 8 bases aligning to TRBD1. V trimming: 5 bases; J trimming: 5 bases; junction bases outside the gene matches: 8. Germline V CDR1 and CDR2: SSHAT, FNYEAQ (reference sequence). The CDR3 spans 15 residues. The CDR3 loop is CASSMSDRENNEQFF. The CDR3 DNA reads TGTGCCAGCAGCATGTCGGACAGGGAAAACAATGAGCAGTTCTTC.

This rearrangement joins TRBV6-5 to TRBJ2-3; D is perhaps TRBD1 (6 bases). The V and J ends lost 3 bases and 2 bases respectively, with 12 bases between them. Germline V gives CDR1 MNHEY, CDR2 SVGAGI. The CDR3 length is 15 residues. As DNA, the CDR3 is TGTGCCAGCAGTTATTGGGACACCAACACAGATACGCAGTATTTT. It codes for CASSYWDTNTDTQYF.